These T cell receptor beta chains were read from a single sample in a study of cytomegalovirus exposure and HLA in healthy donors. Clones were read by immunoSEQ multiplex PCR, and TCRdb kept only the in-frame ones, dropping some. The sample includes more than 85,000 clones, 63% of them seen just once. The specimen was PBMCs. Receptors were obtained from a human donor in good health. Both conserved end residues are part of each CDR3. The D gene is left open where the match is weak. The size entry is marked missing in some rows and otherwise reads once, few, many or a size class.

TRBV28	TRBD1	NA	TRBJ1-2	TGTGCCAGCAGTGCAGGGGGCTCGGGCTATGGCTACACCTTC	CASSAGGSGYGYTF
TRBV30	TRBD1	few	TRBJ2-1	TGTGCCTGGGCCAGGGACAGGAACAATGAGCAGTTCTTC	CAWARDRNNEQFF
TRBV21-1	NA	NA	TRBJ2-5	TGTGCCAGCAGCATTTGGCGGGGAAACCAAGAGACCCAGTACTTC	CASSIWRGNQETQYF
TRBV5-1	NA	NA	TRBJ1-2	TGCGCCAGCAGCTACTACACGGGGAGAGGCTACACCTTC	CASSYYTGRGYTF
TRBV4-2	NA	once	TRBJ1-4	TGTGCCAGCAGCCAAGAGGAAGGGAGTTTTGAAAAACTGTTTTTT	CASSQEEGSFEKLFF
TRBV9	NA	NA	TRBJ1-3	TGTGCCAGCAGCGTGGGCAGCTCTGGAAACACCATATATTTT	CASSVGSSGNTIYF
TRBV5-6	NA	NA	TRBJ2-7	TGTGCCAGCAGCTTGGCTACAGGACTACTAGTCTACGAGCAGTACTTC	CASSLATGLLVYEQYF
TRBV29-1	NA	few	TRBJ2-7	TGCAGCGTTCAACGCGGGGGCGGCGTGTTAGAGCAGTACTTC	CSVQRGGGVLEQYF
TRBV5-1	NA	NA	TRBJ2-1	TGCGCCAGCAGCTTGGTGGCGGGCTCCTACAATGAGCAGTTCTTC	CASSLVAGSYNEQFF
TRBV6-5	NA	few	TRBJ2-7	TGTGCCAGCAGTTCTCCGACAGGCCTACTACCCTACGAGCAGTACTTC	CASSSPTGLLPYEQYF
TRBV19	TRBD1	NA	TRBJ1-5	TGTGCCAGTAGTCCTCGGGACAGGGGAAACAATTCCCCAAACAATCAGCCCCAGCATTTT	CASSPRDRGNNSPNNQPQHF
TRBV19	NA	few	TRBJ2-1	TGTGCCAGTAGTATGGGGGCTACCCCCTGGACATACAATGAGCAGTTCTTC	CASSMGATPWTYNEQFF
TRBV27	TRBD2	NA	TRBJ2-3	TGTGCCAGCAGTTTCGACGAGGGCGGGAGAACAGATACGCAGTATTTT	CASSFDEGGRTDTQYF
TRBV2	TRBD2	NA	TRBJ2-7	TGTGCCAGCAGTGAACACACTAGCGGGAGCGAGCAGTACTTC	CASSEHTSGSEQYF
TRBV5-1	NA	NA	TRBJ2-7	TGCGCCAGCAGCCCGGCAGCAGGGGTCATTTCCTACGAGCAGTACTTC	CASSPAAGVISYEQYF
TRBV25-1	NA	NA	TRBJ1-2	TGTGCCAGCACCACCTCTGACAGCCTTTTTTCCTATGGCTACACCTTC	CASTTSDSLFSYGYTF
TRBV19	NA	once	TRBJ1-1	TGTGCCAGTACCCTCGGGGTGAACACTGAAGCTTTCTTT	CASTLGVNTEAFF
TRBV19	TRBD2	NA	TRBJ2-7	TGTGCCAGTAGTTTCGGGACTAGCGGGAGCGAGCAGTACTTC	CASSFGTSGSEQYF